This T cell receptor (beta chain) was captured in a study of T-cell memory formation after mild COVID-19. The study's findings and limits: Contracting CD4+ clones lay largely in CM and EM, with CD8+ ones residing in EMRA. The study found balanced CD4/CD8 in clones contracting day 15 to 85 and a CD4+ lean in later expanders.

Turning to this clonotype: Antigen: not known.

Germline V gives CDR1 SGHTA, CDR2 FQGNSA. The CDR3 totals 12 residues. Trimming removed 4 bases from V and 6 bases from J, with 9 bases in between. Amplification by 5'RACE using constant-segment primers produced TCR alpha and TCR beta cDNA libraries that carried sample barcodes and UMIs. From the 5' RACE reads, TCRdb called clonotypes with MiXCR, one entry per CDR3 protein. The data show approximately 340,000 distinct CDR3 sequences, with approximately 15% seen just once and under 25% held by the top ten. This TCR was sampled from a man between 18 and 29 years old who had mild COVID-19 (a few samples of this study predate the infection). Cell type and time point are not known. The specimen sequenced was PBMCs or a T cell subset sorted from them (not recorded which). This chain links TRBV7-2 with TRBJ1-1, with a possible D match to TRBD1 (5 bases). This CDR3 reads CASSSQVSEAFF. The CDR3 region has the DNA TGTGCCAGCAGCTCACAGGTATCTGAAGCTTTCTTT.